Following are 27 T cell receptor beta chains from one sample sequenced in a study of cytomegalovirus exposure and HLA in healthy donors. Primers: 60 Vbeta forward and 13 Jbeta reverse. Measured with immunoSEQ multiplex PCR; TCRdb has only the in-frame clones, and not every one. The sample contains approximately 140,000 clones, about 74% of which appear only once. Sequenced: PBMCs. The receptors shown here come from a man aged 35-49 years in good health and CMV-seropositive.

This clone appeared a few times. V usage is TRBV15 and J usage is TRBJ2-4; weak D call: TRBD1 (6 bases). CDR3 length: 14 amino acids. Between the trimmed V and J ends, which lost 1 base and 7 bases, there was a span of 11 bases. The germline CDR1 and CDR2 sequences are LNHNV and YYDKDF (reference sequence). CDR3 nucleotides: TGTGCCACCAGCAGAGGTGGGCAGGGGAACATTCAGTACTTC. This gives the protein CATSRGGQGNIQYF.

This chain uses TRBV5-1 with TRBJ1-2, with 7 bases identical to TRBD1. Germline CDR1 SGHRS, CDR2 YFSETQ. The CDR3 has 12 residues. V was clipped by 4 bases and J by 6 bases; unmatched bases: 3. The CDR3 region is CASSPDRDGYTF. The CDR3 coding sequence is TGCGCCAGCAGCCCTGACAGGGATGGCTACACCTTC.

The genes are TRBV7-2 and TRBJ2-1; D is perhaps TRBD2 (6 bases). The CDR3 loop spans 12 amino acids. Per germline, CDR1 SGHTA and CDR2 FQGNSA. V was shortened by 7 bases and J by 12 bases, with 16 bases between the two germline ends. DNA of the CDR3: TGTGCCAGCACCCCCCCCTCGGGGGTGCAGTTCTTC. This codes for CASTPPSGVQFF.

The V gene is TRBV5-1, the J gene TRBJ1-5; a weak D match, TRBD1 (6 bases). This CDR3 comprises 15 residues. The V end lost 0 bases, the J end lost 2 bases, and 9 bases lay between the germline ends. Germline V gene lookup returns CDR1 SGHRS and CDR2 YFSETQ. The CDR3 DNA follows: TGCGCCAGCAGCTTGGAAGGGGGAGGCAATCAGCCCCAGCATTTT. Its translation: CASSLEGGGNQPQHF. Filled out from reference TRBV5-1 and TRBJ1-5, the complete variable domain reads KAGVTQTPRYLIKTRGQQVTLSCSPISGHRSVSWYQQTPGQGLQFLFEYFSETQRNKGNFPGRFSGRQFSNSRSEMNVSTLELGDSALYLCASSLEGGGNQPQHFGDGTRLSIL.

The chain uses TRBV25-1 and TRBJ2-1; 9 positions match TRBD2. V shed 3 bases and J 7 bases; nucleotides not matched to a gene: 10. This CDR3 is built from 16 residues. Germline lookup yields CDR1 MGHDK and CDR2 SYGVNS. In DNA form, the CDR3 reads TGTGCCAGCAGTGAGTCGGCGGGAGGGGCTAGGAATGAGCAGTTCTTC. Residues: CASSESAGGARNEQFF.

The rearrangement uses TRBV19 and TRBJ2-5; 7 positions agree with TRBD1. The germline V gene encodes CDR1 LNHDA and CDR2 SQIVND (reference sequence). V lost 10 bases, J lost 0 bases, and 5 bases stayed unmatched. The CDR3 has 13 residues. The CDR3 region is CATGQKNQETQYF. CDR3 DNA: TGTGCCACGGGACAGAAGAACCAAGAGACCCAGTACTTC.

The chain has TRBV29-1 and TRBJ2-3, with TRBD2 as a possible D gene (5 bases). This CDR3 has 12 residues. CDR1 is SQVTM, CDR2 ANQGSEA, per germline. Trimming took off 1 base at V and 4 bases at J, with 6 bases between the two ends. The CDR3 nucleotides are TGCAGCGTTGAAGGGCGGGCAGATACGCAGTATTTT. This encodes CSVEGRADTQYF.

The V gene is TRBV5-1, the J gene TRBJ2-2; TRBD1 agrees at 8 bases. The germline gives CDR1 SGHRS, CDR2 YFSETQ. After removal of 1 base from V and 3 bases from J, the junction contained 2 bases not matched to a gene. The CDR3 is made up of 15 amino acids. CDR3 DNA: TGCGCCAGCAGCTTGTTGGGACAGGACACCGGGGAGCTGTTTTTT. Residues: CASSLLGQDTGELFF.

The V and J genes are TRBV19 and TRBJ2-3; no reliable D call. Trimming stripped 1 base from V and 1 base from J, with 9 bases between. CDR1 is LNHDA and CDR2 is SQIVND in the germline V gene (reference sequence). This CDR3 spans 15 amino acids. CDR3 sequence: CASSIGRLRTDTQYF. In DNA form, the CDR3 reads TGTGCCAGTAGTATAGGTCGACTGCGCACAGATACGCAGTATTTT.

The CDR3 DNA follows: TGCGCCAGCAGCCCCCCCGCGGCGGGAGAGCAGTACTTC. Its translation is CASSPPAAGEQYF. V is TRBV5-1 and J is TRBJ2-7, with D possibly TRBD2 on 6 matching bases. The V gene's germline CDR1 is SGHRS and CDR2 YFSETQ. Trimming stripped 4 bases from V and 7 bases from J, with 15 bases between. The CDR3 runs 13 residues.

The rearrangement uses TRBV30 and TRBJ1-4; TRBD1 matches at 10 bases. The CDR3 loop spans 14 amino acids. V gave up 2 bases and J gave up 6 bases; unmatched junction bases: 3. Per germline, CDR1 GTSNPN and CDR2 SVGIG (reference sequence). CDR3 sequence (DNA): TGTGCCTGGAGTATTGGGACAGGGGATGAAAAACTGTTTTTT. Its protein is CAWSIGTGDEKLFF. The entire variable domain, with the rest obtained from reference TRBV30 and TRBJ1-4, is as follows: SQTIHQWPATLVQPVGSPLSLECTVEGTSNPNLYWYRQAAGRGLQLLFYSVGIGQISSEVPQNLSASRPQDRQFILSSKKLLLSDSGFYLCAWSIGTGDEKLFFGSGTQLSVL.

This clone was detected only a few times. V is TRBV7-9 and J is TRBJ2-3; no definite D call. The CDR3 spans 17 residues. From germline, CDR1 is SEHNR and CDR2 FQNEAQ (reference sequence). With 5 bases removed from V and 1 base from J, the gap between germline ends came to 19 bases. The CDR3 sequence is CASSPLRSRRGTDTQYF. The CDR3 nucleotides read TGTGCCAGCAGCCCGCTCCGGAGTAGACGTGGCACAGATACGCAGTATTTT. The full variable domain, rest sourced from reference TRBV7-9 and TRBJ2-3, is DTGVSQNPRHKITKRGQNVTFRCDPISEHNRLYWYRQTLGQGPEFLTYFQNEAQLEKSRLLSDRFSAERPKGSFSTLEIQRTEQGDSAMYLCASSPLRSRRGTDTQYFGPGTRLTVL.

The chain employs TRBV5-6 and TRBJ1-2; D is undetermined. This CDR3 has 13 residues. Per the germline V gene, CDR1 is SGHDT and CDR2 is YYEEEE. The V end was cut by 7 bases, the J end by 4 bases, with 14 bases between. The CDR3: CASAPDRGYGYTF. The CDR3 DNA reads as TGTGCCAGCGCCCCAGATCGGGGCTATGGCTACACCTTC.

This chain connects TRBV10-3 to TRBJ2-5; 7 bases match TRBD1. Matching the DNA end better, TRBJ2-7 makes the J call doubtful. This CDR3 region has 13 residues. The V gene's germline CDR1 is ENHRY and CDR2 SYGVKD. DNA for the CDR3: TGTGCCATCAGTCCCGGGACAGCCTACGAGCAGTACTTC. It translates to CAISPGTAYEQYF.

The CDR3, as DNA: TGTGCCAGCAGTTTAGTGGGACAGGGGGCCTACGAGCAGTACTTC. Translation gives CASSLVGQGAYEQYF. The chain combines TRBV27 with TRBJ2-7, with 11 bases aligning to TRBD1. Germline V CDR1 and CDR2: MNHEY, SMNVEV (reference sequence). The CDR3 loop spans 15 amino acids. V gave up 2 bases and J gave up 2 bases; unmatched junction bases: 2.

The rearrangement links TRBV5-1 to TRBJ2-1; 10 bases agree with TRBD2. V shed 0 bases and J 3 bases; nucleotides not matched to a gene: 6. The V gene's germline CDR1 is SGHRS and CDR2 YFSETQ. The CDR3 extends over 17 amino acids. CDR3 protein: CASSLAFKREGYNEQFF. The CDR3, as DNA: TGCGCCAGCAGCTTGGCGTTCAAGCGGGAGGGCTACAATGAGCAGTTCTTC.

V usage is TRBV2 and J usage is TRBJ1-4; perhaps TRBD1 as D (5 bases). Trimming took off 4 bases at V and 8 bases at J, with 17 bases between the two ends. CDR1 SNHLY and CDR2 FYNNEI come from the germline V gene. The CDR3 loop spans 15 amino acids. The CDR3 loop is CASSGTGGVFEKLFF. Here the CDR3 DNA reads TGTGCCAGCAGTGGAACTGGGGGGGTTTTCGAAAAACTGTTTTTT.

The rearrangement links TRBV27 to TRBJ2-2; D uncertain. The V and J ends lost 4 bases and 6 bases respectively, with 6 bases between them. In germline, CDR1 is MNHEY, CDR2 SMNVEV (reference sequence). The CDR3 is made up of 12 amino acids. CDR3 DNA sequence: TGTGCCAGCAGTTACGGTCCCGGGGAGCTGTTTTTT. Its translation is CASSYGPGELFF.

CDR3 residues: CASSESDRGAFF. CDR3 coding DNA: TGCGCCAGCAGTGAGTCTGATCGGGGAGCTTTCTTT. The chain has TRBV10-1 and TRBJ1-1, with D uncertain. Germline-derived CDR1 and CDR2 are WNHNN and SYGVQD (reference sequence). This CDR3 has 12 amino acids. The V end lost 0 bases, the J end lost 10 bases, and 9 bases lay between the germline ends.

V gene TRBV18 combines with J gene TRBJ2-7; tentatively, D is TRBD1 (5 bases). Germline lookup yields CDR1 KGHSH and CDR2 LQKENI. The CDR3 runs 15 residues. The V end was cut by 0 bases, the J end by 6 bases, with 15 bases between. The CDR3 DNA reads TGTGCCAGCTCACCACCGGACGGCCTGCAGGGCGAGCAGTACTTC. Residues: CASSPPDGLQGEQYF.

The table lists this clone with a few counts. Other DNA sequences in the sample encode the same CDR3. The chain joins TRBV25-1 to TRBJ2-5; D gene ambiguous. CDR1 and CDR2 from the germline V gene are MGHDK and SYGVNS. V lost 3 bases and J 0 bases, leaving 8 bases between the germline ends. The CDR3 runs 14 residues. This CDR3 reads CASSERGHQETQYF. In nucleotides, the CDR3 is TGTGCCAGCAGTGAGCGAGGCCACCAAGAGACCCAGTACTTC.

The count of this clone is one. The chain employs TRBV27 and TRBJ2-2; TRBD2 matches 12 bases. The length of the CDR3 is 19 residues. Trimming at V came to 3 bases and at J to 0 bases, leaving 8 bases not matched to a gene. Looked up from germline, CDR1 is MNHEY and CDR2 is SMNVEV (reference sequence). CDR3 residues: CASSFRRLAGVPNTGELFF. CDR3 in DNA: TGTGCCAGCAGTTTCCGCAGACTAGCGGGAGTCCCGAACACCGGGGAGCTGTTTTTT.

This chain links TRBV28 with TRBJ2-1; 9 bases match TRBD2. V shed 5 bases, J shed 4 bases, and the junction held 3 bases outside the gene matches. Germline values: CDR1 MDHEN, CDR2 SYDVKM. The CDR3 has 14 residues. Here the CDR3 reads CASSSLAGYNEQFF. The CDR3 coding sequence is TGTGCCAGCAGTAGCCTAGCGGGGTACAATGAGCAGTTCTTC.

The DNA of the CDR3 is TGTGCCAGCAGCTTGCCGGGGGGGGATACGCAGTATTTT. Residues: CASSLPGGDTQYF. The chain carries TRBV7-2 and TRBJ2-3; TRBD2 agrees at 8 bases. The V gene's germline CDR1 is SGHTA and CDR2 FQGNSA. Losses at the gene ends were 3 bases for V and 6 bases for J; bases not matched to a gene: 2. This CDR3 region has 13 residues.

The chain recombines TRBV11-2 with TRBJ2-3; no reliable D call. This CDR3 region has 11 residues. Germline loops: CDR1 SGHAT, CDR2 FQNNGV. Trimming removed 5 bases at V and 2 bases at J, with 2 bases between. CDR3 amino acids: CASSLTDTQYF. In DNA, the CDR3 is TGTGCCAGCAGCCTCACAGATACGCAGTATTTT.

The chain joins TRBV25-1 to TRBJ1-1; D possibly corresponds to TRBD1 (5 bases). The V gene lost 7 bases and the J gene lost 8 bases, with 14 bases spanning the gap. The length of the CDR3 is 12 residues. Germline V CDR1 and CDR2: MGHDK, SYGVNS. The CDR3 nucleotides are TGTGCCAGCACCACCACTGGGGCCGAAGCTTTCTTT. It codes for CASTTTGAEAFF.

The rearrangement links TRBV6-6 to TRBJ2-7; D is possibly TRBD1 (5 bases). V lost 6 bases to trimming and J lost 7 bases, with 10 bases between them. Germline CDR1 and CDR2: MNHNY and SVGAGI (reference sequence). The CDR3 length is 11 residues. CDR3 residues: CASRGRTEQYF. Here the CDR3 DNA reads TGTGCCAGCAGGGGTAGGACAGAGCAGTACTTC.